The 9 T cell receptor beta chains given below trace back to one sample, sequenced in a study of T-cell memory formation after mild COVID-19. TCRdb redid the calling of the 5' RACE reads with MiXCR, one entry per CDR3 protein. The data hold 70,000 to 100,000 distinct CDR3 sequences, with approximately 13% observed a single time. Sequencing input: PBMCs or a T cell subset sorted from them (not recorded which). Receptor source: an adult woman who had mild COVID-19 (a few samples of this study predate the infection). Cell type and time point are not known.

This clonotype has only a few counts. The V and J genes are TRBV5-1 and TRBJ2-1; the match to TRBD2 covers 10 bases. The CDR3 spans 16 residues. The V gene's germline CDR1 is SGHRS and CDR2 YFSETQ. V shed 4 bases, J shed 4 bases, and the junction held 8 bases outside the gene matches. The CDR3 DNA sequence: TGCGCCAGCAGCCTGGGACTAGCGCCGGAATACAATGAGCAGTTCTTC. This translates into CASSLGLAPEYNEQFF.

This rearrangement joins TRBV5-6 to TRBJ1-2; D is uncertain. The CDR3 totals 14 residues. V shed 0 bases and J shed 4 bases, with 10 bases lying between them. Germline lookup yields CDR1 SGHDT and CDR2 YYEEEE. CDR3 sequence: CASSLGGTSYGYTF. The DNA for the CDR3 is TGTGCCAGCAGCTTGGGAGGTACCAGCTATGGCTACACCTTC.

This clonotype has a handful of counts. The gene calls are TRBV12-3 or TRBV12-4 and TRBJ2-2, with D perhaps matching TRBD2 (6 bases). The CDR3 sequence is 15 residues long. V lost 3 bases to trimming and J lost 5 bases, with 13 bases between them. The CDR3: CASSFGAGRTGELFF. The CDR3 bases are TGTGCCAGCAGTTTTGGGGCAGGGAGGACCGGGGAGCTGTTTTTT.

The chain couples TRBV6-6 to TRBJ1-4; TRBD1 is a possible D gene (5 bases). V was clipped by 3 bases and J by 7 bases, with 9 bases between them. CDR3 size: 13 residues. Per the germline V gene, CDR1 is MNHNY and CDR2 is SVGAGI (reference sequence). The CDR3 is CASSYIGGEKLFF. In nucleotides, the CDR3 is TGTGCCAGCAGTTATATCGGGGGTGAAAAACTGTTTTTT.

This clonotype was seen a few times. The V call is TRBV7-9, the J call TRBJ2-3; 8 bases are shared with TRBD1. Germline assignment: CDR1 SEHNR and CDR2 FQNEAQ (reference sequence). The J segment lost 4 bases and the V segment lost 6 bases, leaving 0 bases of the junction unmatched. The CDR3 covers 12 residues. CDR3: CASRTGADTQYF. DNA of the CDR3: TGTGCCAGCAGGACAGGGGCAGATACGCAGTATTTT.

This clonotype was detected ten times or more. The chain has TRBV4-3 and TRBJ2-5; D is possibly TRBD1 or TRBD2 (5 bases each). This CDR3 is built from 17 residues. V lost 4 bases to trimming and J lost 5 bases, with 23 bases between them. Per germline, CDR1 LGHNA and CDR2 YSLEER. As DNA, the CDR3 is TGCGCCAGCAGCCCCACAGGAGGCCTTTTTTCTGGGGAGACCCAGTACTTC. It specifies CASSPTGGLFSGETQYF.

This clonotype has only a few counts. The CDR3 DNA sequence: TGTGCCAGCAGCTCTACCCCCCAGCGGGAGGAGGGGAGCACAGATACGCAGTATTTT. Its protein is CASSSTPQREEGSTDTQYF. This chain uses TRBV7-2 with TRBJ2-3; 9 positions agree with TRBD2. CDR3 length equals 19 residues. Germline V gene lookup returns CDR1 SGHTA and CDR2 FQGNSA. V lost 4 bases to trimming and J lost 0 bases; unmatched junction nucleotides: 14.

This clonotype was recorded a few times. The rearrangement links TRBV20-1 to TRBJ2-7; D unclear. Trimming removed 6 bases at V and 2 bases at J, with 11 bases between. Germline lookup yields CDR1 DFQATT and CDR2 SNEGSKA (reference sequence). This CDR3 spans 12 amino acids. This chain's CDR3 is CSATQETYEQYF. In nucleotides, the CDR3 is TGCAGTGCCACGCAGGAAACCTACGAGCAGTACTTC.

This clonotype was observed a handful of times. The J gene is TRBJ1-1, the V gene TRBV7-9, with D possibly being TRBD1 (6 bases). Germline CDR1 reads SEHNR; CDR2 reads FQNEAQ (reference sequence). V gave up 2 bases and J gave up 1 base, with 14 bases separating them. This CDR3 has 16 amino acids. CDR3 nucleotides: TGTGCCAGCAGCTTACCCGTTGACAGGCCGAACACTGAAGCTTTCTTT. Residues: CASSLPVDRPNTEAFF.